This T cell receptor beta chain emerged from a study of Ad26.COV2.S vaccination and SARS-CoV-2 variants. TCRdb keeps only in-frame clones here, not all; method: immunoSEQ multiplex PCR. The profile shows approximately 420,000 clones, 88% of them singletons. J gave up 2 bases and V 3 bases, and 6 bases lay outside the gene matches. The CDR3 sequence is 16 residues long. Germline V gives CDR1 DFQATT, CDR2 SNEGSKA (reference sequence). As for treatment: about 20 received Ad26.COV2.S at low or high dose, single or two shots; 5 received placebo; per-sample allocation not given. Each sample was drawn 63 days after the first injection (of vaccine or placebo).

The starting material was peripheral blood, obtained in a trial of Ad26.COV2.S vaccine versus placebo. V and J are TRBV20-1 and TRBJ2-5, with 13 bases fitting TRBD2. The sequence was collected from a person between 18 and 65 years old who received the Ad26.COV2.S COVID-19 vaccine or a placebo. The CDR3, as DNA: TGCAGTGCTAGTCCTCCACTAGCGGGGGGGCAAGAGACCCAGTACTTC. Translated, it gives CSASPPLAGGQETQYF.